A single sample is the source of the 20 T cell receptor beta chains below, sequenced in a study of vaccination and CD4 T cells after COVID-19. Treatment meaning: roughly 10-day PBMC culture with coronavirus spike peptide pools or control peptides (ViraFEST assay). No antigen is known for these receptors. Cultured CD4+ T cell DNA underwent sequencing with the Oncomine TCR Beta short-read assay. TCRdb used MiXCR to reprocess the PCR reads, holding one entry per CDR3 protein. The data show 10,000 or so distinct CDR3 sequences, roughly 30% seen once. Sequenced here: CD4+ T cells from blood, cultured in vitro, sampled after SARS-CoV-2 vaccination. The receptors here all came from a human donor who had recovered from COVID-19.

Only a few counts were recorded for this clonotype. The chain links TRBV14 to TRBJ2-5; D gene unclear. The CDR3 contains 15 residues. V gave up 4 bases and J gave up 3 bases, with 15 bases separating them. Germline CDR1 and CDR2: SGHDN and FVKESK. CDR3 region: CASSRVLGLKETQYF. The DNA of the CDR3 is TGTGCCAGCAGCCGGGTTTTGGGATTAAAAGAGACCCAGTACTTC.

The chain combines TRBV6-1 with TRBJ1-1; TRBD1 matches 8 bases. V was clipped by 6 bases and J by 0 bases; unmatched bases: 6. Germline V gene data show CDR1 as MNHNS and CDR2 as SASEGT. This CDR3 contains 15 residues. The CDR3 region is CASRSAGGMNTEAFF. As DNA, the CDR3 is TGTGCCAGCAGGTCGGCAGGGGGCATGAACACTGAAGCTTTCTTT.

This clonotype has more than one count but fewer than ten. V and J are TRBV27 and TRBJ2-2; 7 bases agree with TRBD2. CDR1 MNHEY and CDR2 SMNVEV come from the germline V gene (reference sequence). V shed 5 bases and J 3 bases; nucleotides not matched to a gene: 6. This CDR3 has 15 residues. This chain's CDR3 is CASSGASGHTGELFF. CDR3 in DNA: TGTGCCAGCAGTGGGGCTAGCGGACACACCGGGGAGCTGTTTTTT.

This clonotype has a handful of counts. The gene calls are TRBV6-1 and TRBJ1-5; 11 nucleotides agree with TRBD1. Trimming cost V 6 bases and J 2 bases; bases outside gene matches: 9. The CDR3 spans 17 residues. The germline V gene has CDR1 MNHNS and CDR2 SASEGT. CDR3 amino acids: CASSPSGQGVGNQPQHF. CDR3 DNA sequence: TGTGCCAGCAGCCCCTCGGGACAGGGGGTTGGCAATCAGCCCCAGCATTTT.

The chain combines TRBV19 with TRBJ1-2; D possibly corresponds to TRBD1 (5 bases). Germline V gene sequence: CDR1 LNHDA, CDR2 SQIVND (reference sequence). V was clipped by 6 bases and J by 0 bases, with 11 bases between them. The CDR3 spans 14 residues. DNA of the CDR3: TGTGCCAGTAGGTGGGACGGAGCTAACTATGGCTACACCTTC. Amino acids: CASRWDGANYGYTF.

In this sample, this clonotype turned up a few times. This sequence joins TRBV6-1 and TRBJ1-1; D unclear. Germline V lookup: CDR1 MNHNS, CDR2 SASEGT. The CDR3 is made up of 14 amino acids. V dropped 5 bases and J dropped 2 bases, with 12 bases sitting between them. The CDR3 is CASSRQAENTEAFF. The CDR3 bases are TGTGCCAGCAGTCGGCAGGCTGAAAACACTGAAGCTTTCTTT.

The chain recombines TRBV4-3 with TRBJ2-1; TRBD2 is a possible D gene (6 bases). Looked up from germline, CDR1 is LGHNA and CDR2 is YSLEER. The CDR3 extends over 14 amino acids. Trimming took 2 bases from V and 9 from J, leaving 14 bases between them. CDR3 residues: CASSQLGGAIEQFF. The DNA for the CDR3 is TGCGCCAGCAGCCAACTAGGAGGGGCCATTGAGCAGTTCTTC.

In DNA, the CDR3 is TGTGCCACCAGTGAAAGTAGCATCGGTCACCCGACCAAAAACATTCAGTACTTC. It is translated as CATSESSIGHPTKNIQYF. The V and J genes are TRBV24-1 and TRBJ2-4, with no clear D. V was clipped by 4 bases and J by 2 bases, with 20 bases between them. Germline CDR1 is KGHDR and CDR2 is SFDVKD. There are 18 residues in the CDR3.

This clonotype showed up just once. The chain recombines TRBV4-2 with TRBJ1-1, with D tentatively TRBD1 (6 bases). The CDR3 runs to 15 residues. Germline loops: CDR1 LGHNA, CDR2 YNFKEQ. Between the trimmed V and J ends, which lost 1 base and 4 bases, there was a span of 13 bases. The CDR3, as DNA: TGTGCCAGCAGCCAAGCACAGGGCTTTGGCACTGAAGCTTTCTTT. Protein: CASSQAQGFGTEAFF.

The CDR3 region has the DNA TGTGCCAGCAGCTTAGGCGCCCTACTCTACGAGCAGTACTTC. Its protein product is CASSLGALLYEQYF. The chain recombines TRBV7-8 with TRBJ2-7; D is uncertain. CDR1 is SGHVS and CDR2 is FQNEAQ in the germline V gene. Trimming left V 1 base short and J 3 bases short, with 10 bases between. CDR3 size: 14 residues.

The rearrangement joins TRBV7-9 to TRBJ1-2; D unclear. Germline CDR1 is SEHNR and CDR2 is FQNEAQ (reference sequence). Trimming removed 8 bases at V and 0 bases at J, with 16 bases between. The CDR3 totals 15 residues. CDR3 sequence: CASGQAVGANYGYTF. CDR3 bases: TGTGCCAGCGGGCAGGCCGTCGGAGCTAACTATGGCTACACCTTC. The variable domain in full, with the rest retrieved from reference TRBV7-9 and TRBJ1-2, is DTGVSQNPRHKITKRGQNVTFRCDPISEHNRLYWYRQTLGQGPEFLTYFQNEAQLEKSRLLSDRFSAERPKGSFSTLEIQRTEQGDSAMYLCASGQAVGANYGYTFGSGTRLTVV.

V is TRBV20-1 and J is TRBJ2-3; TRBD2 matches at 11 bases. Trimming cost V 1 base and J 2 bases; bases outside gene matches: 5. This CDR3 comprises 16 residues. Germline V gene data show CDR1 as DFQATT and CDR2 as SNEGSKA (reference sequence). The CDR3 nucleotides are TGCAGTGCTAGAGCTGGGACTAGCGGTTACACAGATACGCAGTATTTT. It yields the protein CSARAGTSGYTDTQYF.

The CDR3 DNA sequence: TGTGCCAGCAGCTTAGTCGGCGGGAGAGATTACGAGCAGTACTTC. It yields the protein CASSLVGGRDYEQYF. The J gene is TRBJ2-7, the V gene TRBV7-2; 7 positions match TRBD2. CDR3 size: 15 residues. V lost 1 base to trimming and J lost 4 bases; unmatched junction nucleotides: 7. The germline V gene has CDR1 SGHTA and CDR2 FQGNSA.

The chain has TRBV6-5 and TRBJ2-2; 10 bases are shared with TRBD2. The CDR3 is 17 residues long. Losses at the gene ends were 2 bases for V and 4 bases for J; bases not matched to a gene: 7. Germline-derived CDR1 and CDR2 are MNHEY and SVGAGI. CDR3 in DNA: TGTGCCAGCAGTTACGGGACAGCGGGAGGGACCACCGGGGAGCTGTTTTTT. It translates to CASSYGTAGGTTGELFF.

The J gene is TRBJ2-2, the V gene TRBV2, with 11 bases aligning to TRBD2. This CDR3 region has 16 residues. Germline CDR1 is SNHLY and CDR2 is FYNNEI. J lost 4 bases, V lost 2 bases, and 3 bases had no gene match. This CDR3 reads CASSEISGRGTGELFF. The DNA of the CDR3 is TGTGCCAGCAGTGAAATTAGCGGGAGGGGCACCGGGGAGCTGTTTTTT.

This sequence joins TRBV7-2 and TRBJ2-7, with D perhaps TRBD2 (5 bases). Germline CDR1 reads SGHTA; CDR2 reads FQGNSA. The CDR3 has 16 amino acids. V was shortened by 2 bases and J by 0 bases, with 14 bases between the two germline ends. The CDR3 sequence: CASSLSEGLSSYEQYF. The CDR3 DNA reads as TGTGCCAGCAGCTTATCCGAGGGCCTGAGCTCCTACGAGCAGTACTTC. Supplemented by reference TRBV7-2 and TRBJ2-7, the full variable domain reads GAGVSQSPSNKVTEKGKDVELRCDPISGHTALYWYRQSLGQGLEFLIYFQGNSAPDKSGLPSDRFSAERTGGSVSTLTIQRTQQEDSAVYLCASSLSEGLSSYEQYFGPGTRLTVT.

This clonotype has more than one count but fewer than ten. CDR3 DNA: TGTGCCAGTAGTATAATAAATAGGGGGAACAATCAGCCCCAGCATTTT. Encoded protein: CASSIINRGNNQPQHF. The chain is built from TRBV19 and TRBJ1-5; D might be TRBD1 (6 bases). Trimming cost V 2 bases and J 3 bases, with 14 bases left between them. The CDR3 spans 16 residues. Germline values: CDR1 LNHDA, CDR2 SQIVND (reference sequence).

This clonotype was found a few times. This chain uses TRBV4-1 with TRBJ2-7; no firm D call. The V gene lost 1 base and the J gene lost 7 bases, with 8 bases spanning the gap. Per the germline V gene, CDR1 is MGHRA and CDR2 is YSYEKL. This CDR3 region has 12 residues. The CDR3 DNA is TGCGCCAGCAGCCAAGTCATGTGGGAGCAGTACTTC. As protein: CASSQVMWEQYF.

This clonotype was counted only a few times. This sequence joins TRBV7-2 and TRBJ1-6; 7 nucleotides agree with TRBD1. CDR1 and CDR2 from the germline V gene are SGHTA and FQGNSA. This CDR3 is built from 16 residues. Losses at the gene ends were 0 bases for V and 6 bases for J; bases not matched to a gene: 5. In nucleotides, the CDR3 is TGTGCCAGCAGCTTAGCCCCGGGACAGATTAATTCACCCCTCCACTTT. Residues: CASSLAPGQINSPLHF.

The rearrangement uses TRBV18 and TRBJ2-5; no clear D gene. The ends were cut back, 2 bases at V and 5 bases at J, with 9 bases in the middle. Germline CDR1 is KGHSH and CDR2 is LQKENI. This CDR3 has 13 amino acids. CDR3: CASSPNARETQYF. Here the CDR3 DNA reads TGTGCCAGCTCACCAAACGCCCGGGAGACCCAGTACTTC.